A selection of T cell receptor beta chains follows, all from one sample in a study of STAT3 mutations in large granular lymphocyte leukemia. Sequenced by immunoSEQ multiplex PCR; TCRdb stores in-frame clones only, minus some. This sample has about 24,000 clones; over 90% occur once, and the top ten carry 6% to 6.5%. The sequenced sample consisted of peripheral blood mononuclear cells. All receptors come from a man between 40 and 49 years old with T-cell large granular lymphocyte leukemia. Some clones in this sample may be carry-over from other donors' samples. Both conserved end residues are part of each CDR3. D genes are given only for firm matches. Part of the rows lack a size; the others show once, few, many or a class for expanded clones.

J gene	clone size	V gene	D gene	CDR3 protein	CDR3 DNA
TRBJ1-1	.	TRBV7-2	.	CASSPQRYTEAFF	TGTGCCAGCAGCCCTCAGCGGTACACTGAAGCTTTCTTT
TRBJ2-7	.	TRBV7-2	.	CASSEQGNSYEQYF	TGTGCCAGCAGTGAACAGGGAAATAGCTACGAGCAGTACTTC
TRBJ2-7	.	TRBV18	.	CASSPPGPRGYEQYF	TGTGCCAGCTCACCACCGGGCCCTAGGGGCTACGAGCAGTACTTC
TRBJ1-1	.	TRBV5-1	.	CASSLGDSEAFF	TGCGCCAGCAGCTTGGGGGACTCTGAAGCTTTCTTT
TRBJ1-5	.	TRBV15	.	CATSPRLNNGQPQHF	TGTGCCACCAGCCCACGACTGAATAACGGTCAGCCCCAGCATTTT
TRBJ1-2	.	TRBV11-2	.	CASSLETAYGYGYTF	TGTGCCAGCAGCTTAGAGACGGCCTACGGCTATGGCTACACCTTC
TRBJ2-1	.	TRBV27	.	CASSFGYNEQFF	TGTGCCAGCAGTTTCGGTTACAATGAGCAGTTCTTC
TRBJ1-5	.	TRBV27	.	CASSSSGEPQPQHF	TGTGCCAGCAGTTCCTCAGGGGAACCTCAGCCCCAGCATTTT
TRBJ1-2	once	TRBV6-6	.	CASSYQLQGEGYTF	TGTGCCAGCAGTTACCAGCTTCAGGGAGAGGGCTACACCTTC
TRBJ2-5	.	TRBV19	.	CASSISVGRGTQYF	TGTGCCAGTAGTATCTCGGTAGGACGTGGGACCCAGTACTTC
TRBJ1-6	.	TRBV5-4	.	CASSLGGNNSPLHF	TGTGCCAGCAGCTTGGGTGGGAATAATTCACCCCTCCACTTT
TRBJ2-1	.	TRBV5-1	TRBD2	CASSLGRGGSYNEQFF	TGCGCCAGCAGCTTGGGGCGGGGGGGTTCCTACAATGAGCAGTTCTTC
TRBJ2-7	.	TRBV11-2	.	CASSVQGSSGYEQYF	TGTGCCAGCAGCGTACAGGGTTCTTCGGGTTACGAGCAGTACTTC
TRBJ2-7	.	TRBV7-8	.	CASSWDYEQYF	TGTGCCAGCAGCTGGGACTACGAGCAGTACTTC
TRBJ1-1	.	TRBV19	.	CASSLQGGEAFF	TGTGCCAGTAGTCTTCAAGGGGGTGAAGCTTTCTTT
TRBJ2-6	.	TRBV7-2	TRBD2	CASSSGRGGSGANVLTF	TGTGCCAGCAGCTCCGGACGGGGGGGGTCTGGGGCCAACGTCCTGACTTTC
TRBJ1-1	.	TRBV11-2	.	CASSLVPTDTEAFF	TGTGCCAGCAGCTTAGTACCCACGGACACTGAAGCTTTCTTT
TRBJ2-3	.	TRBV10-3	TRBD1	CAISHRDRGGDTQYF	TGTGCCATCAGCCACCGGGACAGGGGAGGAGATACGCAGTATTTT
TRBJ1-1	few	TRBV9	.	CASSVASLNTEAFF	TGTGCCAGCAGCGTAGCCAGCCTGAACACTGAAGCTTTCTTT
TRBJ2-5	.	TRBV5-1	TRBD1	CASSFGQGVGETQYF	TGCGCCAGCAGCTTCGGACAGGGGGTCGGAGAGACCCAGTACTTC
TRBJ2-3	.	TRBV5-1	TRBD1	CASSLGWRTGSTDTQYF	TGCGCCAGCAGCTTGGGGTGGAGGACAGGCTCCACAGATACGCAGTATTTT
TRBJ2-1	.	TRBV5-4	.	CASSSSRGGSNEQFF	TGTGCCAGCAGCTCCTCACGCGGTGGGAGCAATGAGCAGTTCTTC
TRBJ2-3	.	TRBV6-5	.	CASSYGGPGNTQYF	TGTGCCAGCAGTTACGGGGGACCAGGGAATACGCAGTATTTT
TRBJ2-7	.	TRBV9	TRBD1	CASSAGTGGSYEQYF	TGTGCCAGCAGCGCAGGGACAGGGGGGTCCTACGAGCAGTACTTC
TRBJ1-6	.	TRBV6-5	TRBD1	CASSPWDRDSPLHF	TGTGCCAGCAGTCCCTGGGACAGGGACTCACCCCTCCACTTT
TRBJ1-5	.	TRBV10-3	.	CAISEDESQPQHF	TGTGCCATCAGTGAGGATGAGAGTCAGCCCCAGCATTTT
TRBJ2-7	.	TRBV5-6	TRBD1	CASTRDRGSYEQYF	TGTGCCAGCACCCGGGACAGGGGCTCCTACGAGCAGTACTTC
TRBJ2-7	once	TRBV7-9	.	CASTPPGPKYEQYF	TGTGCCAGCACCCCCCCCGGCCCTAAGTACGAGCAGTACTTC
TRBJ1-1	.	TRBV2	.	CASRGGWGTEAFF	TGTGCCAGCAGGGGGGGCTGGGGCACTGAAGCTTTCTTT